This TCR beta chain was recorded in a study of metastatic and nonmetastatic thyroid tumors. Study-wide points: Malignant thyroid tumors reportedly had TCR beta diversity that was significantly higher than in benign nodules, in blood and tumor.

This clone was picked up a small number of times. Its antigen remains unidentified. TCRdb reprocessed the PCR reads using MiXCR. In the table there are about 30,000 clones, around 4% of which are singletons. Germline V lookup: CDR1 MDHEN, CDR2 SYDVKM. This CDR3 comprises 13 residues. The V gene end was trimmed by 6 bases and the J gene end by 7 bases; junction bases not matched to a gene: 5. Before thyroid surgery, none of the patients had received any treatment. The chain couples TRBV28 to TRBJ1-5, with 8 bases aligning to TRBD1. This receptor was identified in a female donor with papillary thyroid cancer or a benign thyroid nodule (not recorded which). Some clones in this sample may be carry-over from other donors' samples. The sequencing sample was made of blood. As DNA, the CDR3 is TGTGCCAGCAGCTTGCGACAGGGGCAGCCCCAGCATTTT. Translated: CASSLRQGQPQHF.